This TCR beta chain derives from a study of blood T cell repertoires in COVID-19. Study context: Sites across the United States, Italy and Spain contributed samples from acute and convalescent COVID-19. Sources were T cells, B-cell-depleted T cells, or PBMCs; the material itself was cDNA or gDNA.

The J segment lost 0 bases and the V segment lost 5 bases, leaving 12 bases of the junction unmatched. This CDR3 region has 18 residues. The germline CDR1 and CDR2 sequences are MGHRA and YSYEKL. In the study's own analysis: Estimates of nucleated cell counts were drawn from the amplification of reference gene primers. Data came from immunoSEQ multiplex PCR; TCRdb stores just in-frame clones and leaves some out. The V and J calls and clone size were taken over from that table, and D and trimming were inferred from the DNA. The repertoire holds around 120,000 clones, with around two thirds as singletons.

The chain couples TRBV4-1 to TRBJ1-4; TRBD1 agrees at 7 bases. This receptor was taken from a woman aged 70-85 years with acute or convalescent COVID-19. The sample was peripheral blood. The CDR3 loop reads CASSSPPGQPATNEKLFF. The CDR3 DNA reads as TGCGCCAGCAGCTCCCCCCCGGGACAGCCAGCAACTAATGAAAAACTGTTTTTT.